The sequence of this TCR beta chain was determined in a study of T cell changes during pregnancy in multiple sclerosis. This table comes from immunoSEQ multiplex PCR, and its TCRdb copy is limited to in-frame clones, with some not included. The sample has about 34,000 clones, about 90% seen once. CDR3 length: 16 residues. The V gene lost 4 bases and the J gene lost 0 bases, with 13 bases spanning the gap. Per germline, CDR1 SNHLY and CDR2 FYNNEI. The sequence derives from a female donor with multiple sclerosis, enrolled in a pregnancy study. The chain carries TRBV2 and TRBJ2-1, with D possibly being TRBD1 (5 bases). Material: CD8+ T cells from peripheral blood mononuclear cells, obtained in the third trimester of pregnancy. This chain's CDR3 is CASSVWGTLSYNEQFF. The CDR3 DNA reads TGTGCCAGCAGTGTCTGGGGCACCCTCTCCTACAATGAGCAGTTCTTC. The full variable domain, its missing parts supplied by reference TRBV2 and TRBJ2-1, is EPEVTQTPSHQVTQMGQEVILRCVPISNHLYFYWYRQILGQKVEFLVSFYNNEISEKSEIFDDQFSVERPDGSNFTLKIRSTKLEDSAMYFCASSVWGTLSYNEQFFGPGTRLTVL.